The present entry profiles one T cell receptor (beta chain) with its context. This entry is derived from a study of blood T cell repertoires in COVID-19. Here immunoSEQ multiplex PCR was the method, and the copy in TCRdb shows in-frame clones only, minus some. In the table there are 200,000 to 250,000 clones, 83% of which are singletons. The V end was cut by 1 base, the J end by 6 bases, with 15 bases between. Germline lookup yields CDR1 LGHDT and CDR2 YNNKEL (reference sequence). CDR3 size: 15 residues. Sequencing was done on a sample of peripheral blood. The rearrangement joins TRBV3-1 (or the pseudogene TRBV3-2) to TRBJ1-2; tentatively, D is TRBD1 (5 bases). The origin of this receptor is a woman in her 50s with acute or convalescent COVID-19. The CDR3: CASSQGDGGANGYTF. In DNA, the CDR3 is TGTGCCAGCAGCCAAGGAGACGGTGGGGCTAATGGCTACACCTTC.